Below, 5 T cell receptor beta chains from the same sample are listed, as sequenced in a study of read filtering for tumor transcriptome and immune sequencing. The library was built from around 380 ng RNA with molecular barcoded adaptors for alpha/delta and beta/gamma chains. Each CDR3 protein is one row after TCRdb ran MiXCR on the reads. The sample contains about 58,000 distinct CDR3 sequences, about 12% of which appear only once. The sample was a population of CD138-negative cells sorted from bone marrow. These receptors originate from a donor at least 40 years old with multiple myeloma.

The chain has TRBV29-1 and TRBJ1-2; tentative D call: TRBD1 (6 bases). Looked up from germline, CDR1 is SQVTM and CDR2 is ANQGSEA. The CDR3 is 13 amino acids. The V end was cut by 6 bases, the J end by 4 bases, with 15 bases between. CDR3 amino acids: CSVDRGGAYGYTF. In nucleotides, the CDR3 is TGCAGCGTAGATCGAGGGGGGGCCTATGGCTACACCTTC.

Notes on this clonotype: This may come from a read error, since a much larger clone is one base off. The CDR3 reads CASSGVDLNTEAFF. The CDR3 coding sequence is TGTGCCAGCAGTGGAGTGGATCTGAACACTGAAGCTTTCTTT. The chain couples TRBV25-1 to TRBJ1-1; D uncertain. V lost 4 bases to trimming and J lost 0 bases, with 9 bases between them. CDR3 length: 14 amino acids. The germline V gene encodes CDR1 MGHDK and CDR2 SYGVNS. Variable domain in full (rest from reference TRBV25-1 and TRBJ1-1): EADIYQTPRYLVIGTGKKITLECSQTMGHDKMYWYQQDPGMELHLIHYSYGVNSTEKGDLSSESTVSRIRTEHFPLTLESARPSHTSQYLCASSGVDLNTEAFFGQGTRLTVV.

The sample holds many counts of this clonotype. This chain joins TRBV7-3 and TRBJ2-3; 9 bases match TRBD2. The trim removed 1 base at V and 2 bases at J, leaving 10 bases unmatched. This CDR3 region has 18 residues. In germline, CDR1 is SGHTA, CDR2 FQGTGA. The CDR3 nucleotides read TGTGCCAGCAGCTTAAGAGGTAGCGGGGGCCTTCTCACAGATACGCAGTATTTT. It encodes CASSLRGSGGLLTDTQYF.

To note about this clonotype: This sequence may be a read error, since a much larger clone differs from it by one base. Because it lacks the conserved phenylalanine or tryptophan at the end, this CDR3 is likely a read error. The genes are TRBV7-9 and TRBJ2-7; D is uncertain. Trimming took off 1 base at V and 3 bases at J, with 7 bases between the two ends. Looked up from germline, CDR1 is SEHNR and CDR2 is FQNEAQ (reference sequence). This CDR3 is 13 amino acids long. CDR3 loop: CASSLEVGYEQYS. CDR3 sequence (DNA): TGTGCCAGCAGCTTAGAGGTTGGCTACGAGCAGTACTCC.

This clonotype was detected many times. CDR3 protein: CASSLGTGLEQYF. CDR3 coding DNA: TGTGCCAGCAGCTTAGGTACGGGGCTCGAGCAGTACTTC. The chain carries TRBV7-3 and TRBJ2-7; perhaps D is TRBD1 or TRBD2 (5 bases each). The CDR3 is 13 amino acids. The germline V gene has CDR1 SGHTA and CDR2 FQGTGA. The V end lost 2 bases, the J end lost 6 bases, and 11 bases lay between the germline ends. Together with reference TRBV7-3 and TRBJ2-7, the CDR3 gives the full variable domain: GAGVSQTPSNKVTEKGKYVELRCDPISGHTALYWYRQSLGQGPEFLIYFQGTGAADDSGLPNDRFFAVRPEGSVSTLKIQRTERGDSAVYLCASSLGTGLEQYFGPGTRLTVT.